Listed below are T cell receptor beta chains from one sample, sequenced in a study of blood T cell repertoires in COVID-19. Only in-frame clones appear in the TCRdb table, and some are missing; sequencing was by immunoSEQ multiplex PCR. The table shows approximately 80,000 clones, with approximately 85% occurring only once. The sequencing sample was made of peripheral blood. The source is a human donor in a cohort sampled during active COVID-19. Each CDR3 is given with its conserved first and last residue. Fields, in order: J gene, V gene, D gene, clone size, CDR3 DNA, CDR3 protein. A D gene is named only where the DNA matches it firmly. For some rows the clone size is stated as once, few or many, or as a class when expanded; others skip it.

TRBJ2-2,TRBV11-2,.,.,TGTGCCAGCAGCTCCCGGTCTAGGGAGCTGTTTTTT,CASSSRSRELFF
TRBJ2-7,TRBV29-1,TRBD2,.,TGCAGCGTTGACAGGGAGGGCGGCGAGCAGTACTTC,CSVDREGGEQYF
TRBJ2-7,TRBV19,.,.,TGTGCCACCTCGACAGGCGGCAACTCCTACGAGCAGTACTTC,CATSTGGNSYEQYF
TRBJ2-1,TRBV24-1,TRBD2,.,TGTGCCACCAGTGACCCCGGGGTAGCGGGGGGGCCCTTCCATGAGCAGTTCTTC,CATSDPGVAGGPFHEQFF
TRBJ2-7,TRBV5-1,TRBD2,.,TGCGCCAGCAGCTTGCAGCCTAGCGGGTCCAGCTCCTACGAGCAGTACTTC,CASSLQPSGSSSYEQYF
TRBJ2-1,TRBV19,TRBD2,.,TGTGCCAGTAGTGTCGGACTAGTCAATGAGCAGTTCTTC,CASSVGLVNEQFF
TRBJ1-2,TRBV19,TRBD1,.,TGTGCCAGTAGCGGACAGGGGGCGCGGAAGTATGGCTACACCTTC,CASSGQGARKYGYTF
TRBJ1-1,TRBV7-6,.,.,TGTGCCAGCAGCCCGGGAGCGATGAACACTGAAGCTTTCTTT,CASSPGAMNTEAFF
TRBJ1-6,TRBV5-8,TRBD1,.,TGTGCCAGCAGCCCCGGACAGGGTAAATCACCCCTCCACTTT,CASSPGQGKSPLHF
TRBJ2-3,TRBV4-1,TRBD2,.,TGCGCCAGCAGCCGCAGCGGGGGGTCCGCAGATACGCAGTATTTT,CASSRSGGSADTQYF
TRBJ1-5,TRBV7-9,.,once,TGTGCCAGCAGCTTAGGGACGGGGGCCCAGCATTTT,CASSLGTGAQHF
TRBJ2-1,TRBV5-6,TRBD1,.,TGTGCCAGCAACCTCCTGACAGGGAACTACAATGAGCAGTTCTTC,CASNLLTGNYNEQFF
TRBJ1-4,TRBV6-6,.,.,TGTGCCAGCAGGGCGGCGAATGAAAAACTGTTTTTT,CASRAANEKLFF
TRBJ2-7,TRBV4-1,.,few,TGCGCCAGCAGCCAAGGTGAGAGGAACTACGAGCAGTACTTC,CASSQGERNYEQYF
TRBJ2-3,TRBV7-9,.,.,TGTGCCAGCAGCTTAGTAGGAGGGGGCGAAGATACGCAGTATTTT,CASSLVGGGEDTQYF
TRBJ1-5,TRBV6-1,.,.,TGTGCCAGCAGTGAGCCCCCCAGGGCGCGGCAGCCCCAGCATTTT,CASSEPPRARQPQHF
TRBJ2-3,TRBV27,TRBD2,.,TGTGCCAGCTGGCCGGGACTAGCGGGGGTCTTCTACACAGATACGCAGTATTTT,CASWPGLAGVFYTDTQYF
TRBJ2-1,TRBV10-3,TRBD2,.,TGTGCCATCAGTGAGTCGAAGGGAATAGCGGGGGGTTACGGGAACAATGAGCAGTTCTTC,CAISESKGIAGGYGNNEQFF
TRBJ2-2,TRBV18,.,.,TGTGCCAGCTCACCAGCAGGCACCGGGGAGCTGTTTTTT,CASSPAGTGELFF
TRBJ1-5,TRBV18,TRBD1,.,TGTGCCAGCTCCCCGGGACAGGTCCATCAGCCCCAGCATTTT,CASSPGQVHQPQHF
TRBJ1-4,TRBV30,.,.,TGTGCCTGGAGTGTTGGACAGACTAATGAAAAACTGTTTTTT,CAWSVGQTNEKLFF
TRBJ1-5,TRBV30,.,.,TGTGCCTGGAGGGCTGATAGCAATCAGCCCCAGCATTTT,CAWRADSNQPQHF
TRBJ2-5,TRBV24-1,.,.,TGTGCCACCAGCGGCGAGGCAGAGACCCAGTACTTC,CATSGEAETQYF
TRBJ1-6,TRBV24-1,TRBD1,.,TGTGCCACCAGTAGACAGGGGAATTCACCCCTCCACTTT,CATSRQGNSPLHF
TRBJ2-2,TRBV30,.,.,TGTGCCTGGAGACCGCCCGGACAGTCGAACACCGGGGAGCTGTTTTTT,CAWRPPGQSNTGELFF
TRBJ1-4,TRBV5-6,.,few,TGTGCCAGCAGCTTGGGACAGGTGGGGGAAAAACTGTTTTTT,CASSLGQVGEKLFF
TRBJ2-5,TRBV7-9,.,.,TGTGCCAGCAGCTTATTAAGGGACGGGGGACAAGAGACCCAGTACTTC,CASSLLRDGGQETQYF
TRBJ1-6,TRBV15,.,.,TGTGCCACCAGCAGAGGGGGGGGAGATAATTCACCCCTCCACTTT,CATSRGGGDNSPLHF
TRBJ1-5,TRBV30,TRBD1,.,TGTGCCTGGAGTCCAGGGGGTGGTCAGCCCCAGCATTTT,CAWSPGGGQPQHF
TRBJ2-3,TRBV7-3,.,.,TGTGCCAGCAGCTTTTCAACAGGGGAGGCACGCACAGATACGCAGTATTTT,CASSFSTGEARTDTQYF
TRBJ2-1,TRBV29-1,.,.,TGCAGCGTTGAGGCCAGGCCGTTAGAGAATGAGCAGTTCTTC,CSVEARPLENEQFF
TRBJ1-6,TRBV5-8,.,many,TGTGCCAGCAGCTTTAGGGAGGATTCACCCCTCCACTTT,CASSFREDSPLHF
TRBJ2-1,TRBV7-3,TRBD1,.,TGTGCCAGCAGCTTAACCCCAGGGGGCAGTGAGCAGTTCTTC,CASSLTPGGSEQFF
TRBJ1-3,TRBV5-1,.,.,TGCGCCAGCAGCTTTGGTGCGAGCTCTGGAAACACCATATATTTT,CASSFGASSGNTIYF
TRBJ1-1,TRBV9,.,.,TGTGCCAGCAGCGGAACACAGAACACTGAAGCTTTCTTT,CASSGTQNTEAFF
TRBJ1-5,TRBV30,TRBD1,.,TGTGCCTGGAGTACATGGACAGGGGGAGATCAGCCCCAGCATTTT,CAWSTWTGGDQPQHF
TRBJ2-7,TRBV29-1,TRBD1,.,TGCAGCGTCGCTACAGGGGGCCTATACGAGCAGTACTTC,CSVATGGLYEQYF
TRBJ1-2,TRBV7-2,.,.,TGTGCCAGCAGCACTAGCTTGGGGTACTATGGCTACACCTTC,CASSTSLGYYGYTF
TRBJ2-5,TRBV11-3,TRBD1,.,TGTGCCAGCAGCTATGTCGGTGGGACAGGGGCAGAGACCCAGTACTTC,CASSYVGGTGAETQYF
TRBJ1-2,TRBV2,.,.,TGTGCCAGCAGCCTGTGGACTCTGGGCGCCTATGGCTACACCTTC,CASSLWTLGAYGYTF
TRBJ2-6,TRBV5-4,.,.,TGTGCCAGCAGCTTGGGGGCACCTGGGGCCAACGTCCTGACTTTC,CASSLGAPGANVLTF
TRBJ2-5,TRBV19,.,.,TGTGCCAGTAGTATAGTAGGCGGGGGCTCCCAAGAGACCCAGTACTTC,CASSIVGGGSQETQYF
TRBJ2-2,TRBV18,.,.,TGTGCCAGCTCACCCGGCCCGGGCACCGGGGAGCTGTTTTTT,CASSPGPGTGELFF
TRBJ2-7,TRBV27,TRBD2,.,TGTGCCAGCAGTTTAACTAGCGGAGGGGTGGGGCTACCTTTTTACGAGCAGTACTTC,CASSLTSGGVGLPFYEQYF
TRBJ2-5,TRBV29-1,TRBD1,.,TGCAGCGTTGATGGGACAGCCGTGGGAGAGACCCAGTACTTC,CSVDGTAVGETQYF
TRBJ2-2,TRBV24-1,.,.,TGTGCCACCGGGCTGGGGGCTGCCGGGGAGCTGTTTTTT,CATGLGAAGELFF
TRBJ2-3,TRBV5-4,TRBD1,few,TGTGCCAGCAGGCCTACACAGGGGTTCATTGGGGATACGCAGTATTTT,CASRPTQGFIGDTQYF